Sequencing of this T cell receptor beta chain was carried out in a study of molecular identifiers for immune sequencing clone quantification. Preparation of the bulk TCR libraries relied on previously described methods and listed TCR primers. TCRdb re-called the PCR reads through MiXCR, storing one row per CDR3 protein. The sample carries 75,000 to 100,000 distinct CDR3 sequences, 19% recorded once. Sorted naive CD8 T cells were those defined as CD8+CD4-CCR7+CD45RA+. The germline V and J ends were trimmed by 6 bases and 6 bases, with 9 bases remaining between them. The CDR3 runs to 11 residues. The germline V gene has CDR1 ENHRY and CDR2 SYGVKD. This clonotype occurred many times.

This receptor was obtained from a human donor in good health. Some libraries in this study had Jurkat cell RNA spiked in. What was sequenced was naive CD8+ T cells from blood, with Jurkat cell RNA spiked in. The subset: FACS-sorted CD8+CD4-CCR7+CD45RA+ naive T cells. J is TRBJ2-7 and V is TRBV10-3; D remains unclear. The CDR3 here is CAIRRSGEQYF. The CDR3 bases are TGTGCCATCAGGAGGAGTGGCGAGCAGTACTTC.